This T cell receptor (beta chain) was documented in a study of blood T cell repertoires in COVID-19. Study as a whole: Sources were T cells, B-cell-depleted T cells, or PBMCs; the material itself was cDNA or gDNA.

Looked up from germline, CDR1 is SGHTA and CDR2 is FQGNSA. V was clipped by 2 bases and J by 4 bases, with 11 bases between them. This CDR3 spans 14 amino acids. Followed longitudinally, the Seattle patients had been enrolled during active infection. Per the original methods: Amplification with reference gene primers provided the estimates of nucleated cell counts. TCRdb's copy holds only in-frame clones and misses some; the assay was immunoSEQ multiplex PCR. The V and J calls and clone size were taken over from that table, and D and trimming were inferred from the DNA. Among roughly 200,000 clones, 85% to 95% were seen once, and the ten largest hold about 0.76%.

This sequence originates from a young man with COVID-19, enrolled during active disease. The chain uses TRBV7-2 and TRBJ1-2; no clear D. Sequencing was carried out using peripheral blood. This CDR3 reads CASSLPPGSYGYTF. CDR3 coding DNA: TGTGCCAGCAGCTTACCCCCGGGAAGCTATGGCTACACCTTC. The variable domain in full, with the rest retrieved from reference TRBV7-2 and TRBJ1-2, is GAGVSQSPSNKVTEKGKDVELRCDPISGHTALYWYRQSLGQGLEFLIYFQGNSAPDKSGLPSDRFSAERTGGSVSTLTIQRTQQEDSAVYLCASSLPPGSYGYTFGSGTRLTVV.